This TCR beta chain was profiled in a study of T cell changes during pregnancy in multiple sclerosis. The CDR3 is 14 residues long. Germline V lookup: CDR1 KGHSH, CDR2 LQKENI. V was shortened by 3 bases and J by 5 bases, with 14 bases between the two germline ends. Only in-frame clones appear in the TCRdb table, and some are missing; sequencing was by immunoSEQ multiplex PCR. The sample yields 130,000 or so clones, roughly 95% seen once. The receptor's source is a female donor with multiple sclerosis, enrolled in a pregnancy study. The sequences come from peripheral blood, collected after pregnancy. This rearrangement joins TRBV18 to TRBJ2-7, with TRBD1 as a possible D gene (6 bases). DNA for the CDR3: TGTGCCAGCTCACCGGGACAAGCACGGGACGAGCAGTACTTC. It translates to CASSPGQARDEQYF.